The rows below give T cell receptor beta chains drawn from one sample of a study of T cells after yellow fever vaccination. MiXCR, run by TCRdb on the 5' RACE reads, gives a single entry per CDR3 protein. Among 35,000 to 55,000 distinct CDR3 sequences, roughly 7% were seen once, and the ten largest hold around 16%. Sequencing was performed on CD8+ T cells not binding an NS4B(214-222) dextramer, sorted from PBMCs, taken 45 days after the yellow fever booster vaccination. The receptors originated from a man aged 25 to 40 who received the YFV17D yellow fever vaccine. CDR3s include the opening cysteine and the closing phenylalanine or tryptophan. D genes are given only for firm matches. Rows give clone size only sometimes, using once, few, many, or a class for an expanded clone.

J,V,D,size,DNA,CDR3
TRBJ1-2,TRBV2,NA,few,TGTGCCAGCAGCGTAACGACAGACAATAACTATGGCTACACCTTC,CASSVTTDNNYGYTF
TRBJ2-5,TRBV20-1,NA,many,TGCAGTGCGGTGGACATTACAGGAGAGACCCAGTACTTC,CSAVDITGETQYF
TRBJ2-7,TRBV30,NA,many,TGTGCCTGGAGTAATCTCGGACAGCCCAGCTCCTACGAGCAGTACTTC,CAWSNLGQPSSYEQYF
TRBJ2-3,TRBV25-1,NA,many,TGTGCCAGCAGTGAGTTCCAGGGTGGCACAGATACGCAGTATTTT,CASSEFQGGTDTQYF
TRBJ2-5,TRBV27,TRBD2,many,TGTGCCAGCAGTTCCTGGCGGGAGGGCCGAGAGACCCAGTACTTC,CASSSWREGRETQYF
TRBJ1-2,TRBV29-1,TRBD1,many,TGCAGCGACGGCCCAGGGGGTTACTATGGCTACACCTTC,CSDGPGGYYGYTF
TRBJ2-1,TRBV11-2,NA,many,TGTGCCAGCAGCTTAACGGGAGTTCACAATGAGCAGTTCTTC,CASSLTGVHNEQFF
TRBJ2-5,TRBV18,TRBD1,many,TGTGCCAGCTCTCCAACGACGGGGACAGGAGAGACCCAGTACTTC,CASSPTTGTGETQYF
TRBJ2-7,TRBV3-1,TRBD1,NA,TGTGCCAGCAGCCAAGTCCGAACCCGGGACAGCTCCTACGAGCAGTACTTC,CASSQVRTRDSSYEQYF
TRBJ2-3,TRBV10-3,TRBD1,many,TGTGCCATCAGTGCCGAGACAGGGGGCACAGATACGCAGTATTTT,CAISAETGGTDTQYF
TRBJ2-7,TRBV5-6,NA,many,TGTGCCAGCAGCTTGGGACTAGTAGTGTACGAGCAGTACTTC,CASSLGLVVYEQYF
TRBJ2-5,TRBV6-5,NA,many,TGTGCCAGCAGTTACGGGGCGTACCAAGAGACCCAGTACTTC,CASSYGAYQETQYF
TRBJ2-3,TRBV7-6,NA,NA,TGTGCCAGCAGTCTAGCGTCGGATACGCAGTATTTT,CASSLASDTQYF
TRBJ2-3,TRBV7-2,NA,many,TGTGCCAGCAGCTTAGCGATTTGGGGGGATACGCAGTATTTT,CASSLAIWGDTQYF
TRBJ2-7,TRBV29-1,TRBD2,many,TGCAGCGTTGACTTTGCGGGAGTCGAAGAGCAGTACTTC,CSVDFAGVEEQYF
TRBJ2-7,TRBV30,NA,few,TGTGCCTCGGAGGGGGGATCGACGTTAGAGCAGTACTTC,CASEGGSTLEQYF
TRBJ1-2,TRBV11-2,NA,many,TGTGCCAGCAGCACGGACAGCCCCGGGGGCTACACCTTC,CASSTDSPGGYTF
TRBJ1-1,TRBV29-1,NA,medium-sized,TGCAGCGTTGAGAAGGCCATGAACACTGAAGCTTTCTTT,CSVEKAMNTEAFF
TRBJ2-4,TRBV28,NA,many,TGTGCCAGCAGTTTATCATCTGGGATCATTCAGTACTTC,CASSLSSGIIQYF
TRBJ1-5,TRBV18,NA,many,TGTGCCAGCTCACCCTCCGAGGGCGGGGTAAGGCAGCCCCAGCATTTT,CASSPSEGGVRQPQHF
TRBJ2-1,TRBV15,NA,many,TGTGCCACCAGCAGACCCCTAGGAGGGCTTAACAATGAGCAGTTCTTC,CATSRPLGGLNNEQFF
TRBJ1-2,TRBV5-6,NA,many,TGTGCCAGCAACTTTCTCGACAGCCCTAACTATGGCTACACCTTC,CASNFLDSPNYGYTF
TRBJ2-2,TRBV29-1,NA,many,TGCAGCGTCGGGACACCGAACACCGGGGAGCTGTTTTTT,CSVGTPNTGELFF
TRBJ2-1,TRBV10-2,NA,many,TGCGCCAGCAGTGTCGGGGGCGAGCAGTTCTTC,CASSVGGEQFF
TRBJ2-1,TRBV20-1,NA,many,TGCAGTGCTAGAGATACTAGCTCCTACAATGAGCAGTTCTTC,CSARDTSSYNEQFF
TRBJ2-1,TRBV7-8,TRBD2,NA,TGTGCCAGCAGCATAGCGGGAGGAGGCAATGAGCAGTTCTTC,CASSIAGGGNEQFF
TRBJ2-3,TRBV2,NA,many,TGTGCCAGCCTCTTCGGGACTGCCACAGATACGCAGTATTTT,CASLFGTATDTQYF
TRBJ2-3,TRBV6-5,NA,many,TGTGCCAGCAGTTACGGTGGCGGAACAGATACGCAGTATTTT,CASSYGGGTDTQYF
TRBJ1-2,TRBV6-1,NA,many,TGTGCCAGCAGTAAAACCCCCCCTCCCGGATATGGCTACACCTTC,CASSKTPPPGYGYTF
TRBJ1-1,TRBV12-3/TRBV12-4,TRBD1,many,TGTGCCAGCAGTTTGACAGGGGGCATAAACACTGAAGCTTTCTTT,CASSLTGGINTEAFF
TRBJ2-7,TRBV20-1,TRBD2,few,TGCAGTGCTAGCGGGACTAGCCAACCCTACGAGCAGTACTTC,CSASGTSQPYEQYF
TRBJ2-1,TRBV4-3,TRBD2,many,TGCGCCAGCAGCCAAGATTTCCTAGCGGGACAATCTTACAATGAGCAGTTCTTC,CASSQDFLAGQSYNEQFF
TRBJ2-5,TRBV11-2,NA,many,TGTGCCAGCAGCTTAGGGCAAGAGACCCAGTACTTC,CASSLGQETQYF
TRBJ2-1,TRBV29-1,TRBD1,many,TGCAGCGTTGACCCCAGGGGGCGCAGTACGGTTGAGCAGTTCTTC,CSVDPRGRSTVEQFF
TRBJ2-7,TRBV15,NA,NA,TGTGCCACCAGCGGCAGAGGCGGGTACTCCTACGAGCAGTACTTC,CATSGRGGYSYEQYF
TRBJ2-3,TRBV11-1,TRBD2,many,TGTGCCAGCAGCCCCCCGCCTGGGCTAGCGGAAAGCACAGATACGCAGTATTTT,CASSPPPGLAESTDTQYF
TRBJ2-7,TRBV4-3,NA,many,TGCGCCAGCAGCCAGTACCGGGCCCTGTCCTACGAGCAGTACTTC,CASSQYRALSYEQYF
TRBJ2-1,TRBV30,NA,NA,TGTGCCTGGAGTGGGGACATGGAGTACAATGAGCAGTTCTTC,CAWSGDMEYNEQFF